Shown below are 16 T cell receptor beta chains from a single sample sequenced in a study of CXCR3-negative and CXCR3-positive naive CD8 T cells. The authors prepared UMI-labeled TRB cDNA libraries by 5' RACE. For each CDR3 protein, TCRdb gives one entry from its re-call of the 5' RACE reads, without DNA. The table for this sample gives approximately 66,000 distinct CDR3 sequences. The specimen was naive CXCR3- CD8+ T cells from blood. Subset in this sample: CD45RO-CCR7+CD27+CD95- naive CD8+ T cells lacking CXCR3 (TNR3-). Every receptor here comes from a human donor in good health. Some clones in this sample may be carry-over from other donors' samples.

The V call is TRBV4-3, the J call TRBJ2-1; with no DNA, the TCRdb D assignment of TRBD2 cannot be verified. CDR1 LGHNA and CDR2 YSLEER come from the germline V gene. The CDR3 loop spans 16 amino acids. This CDR3 reads CASSQGVAGNYNEQFF.

The chain joins TRBV5-1 to TRBJ1-1; TCRdb returns TRBD1, unconfirmable since there is no DNA. Germline V gene sequence: CDR1 SGHRS, CDR2 YFSETQ. The CDR3 is made up of 17 amino acids. CDR3 protein: CASTQPGQGALRTEAFF.

This chain joins TRBV21-1 and TRBJ1-5; TCRdb reports TRBD1, a call that lacks DNA to check it against. TRBV21-1 is noted as a pseudogene. The CDR3 has 15 amino acids. The CDR3 sequence is CASSGQQGLRQPQHF.

The chain recombines TRBV12-3 or TRBV12-4 with TRBJ2-3; TCRdb's D call, TRBD2, is unchecked because there is no DNA. This CDR3 region has 14 residues. The CDR3 region is CASSLLHPRDTQYF.

This chain connects TRBV6-1 to TRBJ1-1. The length of the CDR3 is 14 residues. CDR1 MNHNS and CDR2 SASEGT come from the germline V gene. The CDR3 protein is CASSEGPSDTEAFF.

The chain employs TRBV29-1 and TRBJ2-2; TCRdb outputs TRBD1, but without DNA this stays unchecked. This CDR3 region has 15 residues. Germline V gives CDR1 SQVTM, CDR2 ANQGSEA. The CDR3 protein is CSVAAGGFSAGELFF.

The chain couples TRBV19 to TRBJ1-1. The germline V gene has CDR1 LNHDA and CDR2 SQIVND (reference sequence). There are 15 residues in the CDR3. CDR3 in amino acids: CASSISGSGGTEAFF.

The V call is TRBV7-6, the J call TRBJ2-7; as DNA is missing, the TRBD1 call by TCRdb cannot be tested. This CDR3 has 14 residues. CDR1 is SGHVS, CDR2 FNYEAQ, per germline. The CDR3 loop is CASSLGQGAYEQYF.

CDR3 loop: CASSQDSATSGTNSYNEQFF. The chain employs TRBV3-1 and TRBJ2-1; TCRdb proposes TRBD2, but this gene call is untestable without DNA. The CDR3 consists of 20 residues. Germline V gene lookup returns CDR1 LGHDT and CDR2 YNNKEL (reference sequence).

The chain has TRBV5-1 and TRBJ2-7. Germline V gene sequence: CDR1 SGHRS, CDR2 YFSETQ. This CDR3 region has 14 residues. CDR3 region: CASSLDLGSDEQYF. The full variable domain, its missing parts supplied by reference TRBV5-1 and TRBJ2-7, is KAGVTQTPRYLIKTRGQQVTLSCSPISGHRSVSWYQQTPGQGLQFLFEYFSETQRNKGNFPGRFSGRQFSNSRSEMNVSTLELGDSALYLCASSLDLGSDEQYFGPGTRLTVT.

V and J are TRBV5-1 and TRBJ1-2. This CDR3 is built from 13 residues. Looked up from germline, CDR1 is SGHRS and CDR2 is YFSETQ. The CDR3 spells CASSLVGYDGYTF.

The chain carries TRBV5-4 and TRBJ2-3; TCRdb proposes TRBD2, but this gene call is untestable without DNA. Germline V gene data show CDR1 as SGHNT and CDR2 as YYREEE (reference sequence). This CDR3 spans 16 amino acids. The CDR3 sequence: CASSPGASGVEDTQYF.

V usage is TRBV7-9 and J usage is TRBJ2-3. CDR1 is SEHNR and CDR2 is FQNEAQ in the germline V gene (reference sequence). CDR3 size: 13 residues. The chain's CDR3 is CAIWAIGTDTQYF. The complete variable domain, with remaining parts taken from reference TRBV7-9 and TRBJ2-3, reads DTGVSQNPRHKITKRGQNVTFRCDPISEHNRLYWYRQTLGQGPEFLTYFQNEAQLEKSRLLSDRFSAERPKGSFSTLEIQRTEQGDSAMYLCAIWAIGTDTQYFGPGTRLTVL.

The rearrangement links TRBV28 to TRBJ2-5; the TCRdb call, TRBD1, lacks DNA for checking. Per germline, CDR1 MDHEN and CDR2 SYDVKM. The length of the CDR3 is 15 residues. CDR3 sequence: CASSTKRGVWETQYF.

The V call is TRBV15, the J call TRBJ1-5. The germline V gene encodes CDR1 LNHNV and CDR2 YYDKDF (reference sequence). There are 15 residues in the CDR3. The CDR3 is CATSRDRGTYQPQHF.

V usage is TRBV20-1 and J usage is TRBJ2-7; the TRBD1 assignment by TCRdb is unverifiable without DNA. The germline gives CDR1 DFQATT, CDR2 SNEGSKA (reference sequence). CDR3 length: 13 amino acids. CDR3 sequence reads: CSAREGRDYEQYF.